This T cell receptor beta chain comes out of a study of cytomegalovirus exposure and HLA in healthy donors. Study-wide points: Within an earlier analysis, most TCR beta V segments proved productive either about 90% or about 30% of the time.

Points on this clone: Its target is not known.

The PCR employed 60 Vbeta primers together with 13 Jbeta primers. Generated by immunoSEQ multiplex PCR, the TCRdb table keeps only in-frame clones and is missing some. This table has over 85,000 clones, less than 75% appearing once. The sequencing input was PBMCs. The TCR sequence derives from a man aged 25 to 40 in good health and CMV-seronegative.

The CDR3 here is CASSHDGQGNQPQHF. DNA for the CDR3: TGCGCCAGCAGCCACGACGGACAGGGCAATCAGCCCCAGCATTTT. This rearrangement joins TRBV4-1 to TRBJ1-5; 7 positions match TRBD1. Trimming took 3 bases from V and 2 from J; bases not matched to a gene: 4. The CDR3 is 15 residues long. The germline V gene encodes CDR1 MGHRA and CDR2 YSYEKL.